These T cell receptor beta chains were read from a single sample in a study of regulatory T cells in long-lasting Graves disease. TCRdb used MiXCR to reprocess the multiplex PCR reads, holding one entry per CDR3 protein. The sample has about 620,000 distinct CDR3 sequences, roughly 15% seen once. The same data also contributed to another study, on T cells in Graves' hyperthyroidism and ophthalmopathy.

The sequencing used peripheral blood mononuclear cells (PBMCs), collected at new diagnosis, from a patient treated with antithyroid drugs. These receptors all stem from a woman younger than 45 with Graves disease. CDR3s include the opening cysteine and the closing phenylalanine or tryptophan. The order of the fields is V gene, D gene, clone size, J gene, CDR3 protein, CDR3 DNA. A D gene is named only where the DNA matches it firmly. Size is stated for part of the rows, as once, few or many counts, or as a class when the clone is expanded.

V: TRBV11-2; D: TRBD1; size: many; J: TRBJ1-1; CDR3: CASRITGGLNTEAFF; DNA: TGTGCCAGCAGAATAACAGGGGGGCTGAACACTGAAGCTTTCTTT
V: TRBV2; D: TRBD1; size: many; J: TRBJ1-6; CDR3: CASRRQGDNNSPLHF; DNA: TGTGCCAGCAGAAGACAGGGGGATAATAATTCACCCCTCCACTTT
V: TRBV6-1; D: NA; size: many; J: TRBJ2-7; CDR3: CASSNQGYEQYF; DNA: TGTGCCAGCAGCAACCAGGGTTACGAGCAGTACTTC
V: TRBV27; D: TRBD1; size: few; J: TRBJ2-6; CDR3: CASSLLRDRGSGANVLTF; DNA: TGTGCCAGCAGTTTACTCCGGGACAGGGGGTCTGGGGCCAACGTCCTGACTTTC
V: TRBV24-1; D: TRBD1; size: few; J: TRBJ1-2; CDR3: CATSDPGQGASDGYTF; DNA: TGTGCCACCAGTGATCCGGGACAGGGCGCCAGTGATGGCTACACCTTC
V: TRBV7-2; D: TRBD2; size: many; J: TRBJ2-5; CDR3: CASSLIIAGGPQETQYF; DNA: TGTGCCAGCAGCCTCATAATAGCGGGAGGGCCCCAAGAGACCCAGTACTTC
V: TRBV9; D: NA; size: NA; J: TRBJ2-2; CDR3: CASSDLGVGELFF; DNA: TGTGCCAGCAGCGACCTAGGGGTCGGGGAGCTGTTTTTT
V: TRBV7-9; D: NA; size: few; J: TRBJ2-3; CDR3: CASSPKLVREADTQYF; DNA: TGTGCCAGCAGCCCTAAGTTGGTGAGGGAGGCAGATACGCAGTATTTT
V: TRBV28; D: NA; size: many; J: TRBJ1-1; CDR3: CASRDSTSSDWAFF; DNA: TGTGCCAGCAGGGACAGTACCTCGAGTGATTGGGCTTTCTTT
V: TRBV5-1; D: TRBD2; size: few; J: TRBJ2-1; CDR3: CASSFAGAGHNEQFF; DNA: TGCGCCAGCAGCTTCGCTGGAGCGGGACACAATGAGCAGTTCTTC
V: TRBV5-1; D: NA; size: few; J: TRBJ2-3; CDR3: CASSFWSSADTQYF; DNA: TGCGCCAGCAGCTTTTGGTCGTCGGCAGATACGCAGTATTTT
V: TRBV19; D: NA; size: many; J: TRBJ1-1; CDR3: CASSISGPEAFF; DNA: TGTGCCAGTAGTATTTCGGGACCAGAAGCTTTCTTT
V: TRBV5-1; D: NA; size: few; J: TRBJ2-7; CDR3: CASRSGAASSYEQYF; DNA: TGCGCCAGCAGGTCCGGGGCAGCCTCATCCTACGAGCAGTACTTC
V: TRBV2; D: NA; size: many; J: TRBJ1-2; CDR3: CAGTLEGYGYTF; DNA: TGTGCCGGAACGCTAGAGGGCTATGGCTACACCTTC
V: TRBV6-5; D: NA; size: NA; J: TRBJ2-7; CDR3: CASSYGTATYEQYF; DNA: TGTGCCAGCAGTTACGGGACTGCGACCTACGAGCAGTACTTC
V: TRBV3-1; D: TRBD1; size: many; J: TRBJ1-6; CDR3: CASSIRTGEGSPLHF; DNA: TGTGCCAGCAGCATACGGACAGGGGAGGGTTCACCCCTCCACTTT
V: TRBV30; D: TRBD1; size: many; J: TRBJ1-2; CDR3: CAWRKDRRGGYTF; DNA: TGTGCCTGGAGGAAGGACAGGCGGGGTGGCTACACCTTC
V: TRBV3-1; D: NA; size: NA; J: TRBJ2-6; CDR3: CASSPTGVGANVLTF; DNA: TGTGCCAGCAGCCCGACGGGGGTCGGGGCCAACGTCCTGACTTTC
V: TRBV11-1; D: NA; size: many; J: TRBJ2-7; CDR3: CASSLDRVGSYEQYF; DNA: TGTGCCAGCAGCTTAGACAGGGTTGGATCCTACGAGCAGTACTTC
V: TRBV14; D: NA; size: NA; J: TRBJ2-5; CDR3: CASSQGGTSYQETQYF; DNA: TGTGCCAGCAGCCAAGGAGGGACATCGTACCAAGAGACCCAGTACTTC
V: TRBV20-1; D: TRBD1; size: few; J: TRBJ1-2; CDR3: CSARATGQSYGYTF; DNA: TGCAGTGCTAGAGCTACGGGACAGTCCTATGGCTACACCTTC
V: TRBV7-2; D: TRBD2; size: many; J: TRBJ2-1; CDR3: CASSHSGSLSYNEQFF; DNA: TGTGCCAGCAGCCATAGCGGGAGTCTCTCCTACAATGAGCAGTTCTTC
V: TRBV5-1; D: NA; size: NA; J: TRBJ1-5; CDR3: CASSESGQYNQPQHF; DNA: TGCGCCAGCAGCGAATCTGGACAGTACAATCAGCCCCAGCATTTT
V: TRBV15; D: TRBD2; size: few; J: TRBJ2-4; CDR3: CATSRDIRAGGGGSKNIQYF; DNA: TGTGCCACCAGCAGAGATATTAGAGCGGGAGGGGGCGGATCCAAAAACATTCAGTACTTC
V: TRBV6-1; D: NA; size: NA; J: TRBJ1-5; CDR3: CASGGWAANQPQHF; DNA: TGTGCCAGCGGGGGGTGGGCAGCTAATCAGCCCCAGCATTTT
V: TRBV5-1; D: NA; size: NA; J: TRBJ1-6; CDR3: CASSLEGSNSPLHF; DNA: TGCGCCAGCAGCTTGGAGGGGAGCAATTCACCCCTCCACTTT
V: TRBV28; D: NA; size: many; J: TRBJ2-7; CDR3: CASTLQGSLEQYF; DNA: TGTGCCAGCACCCTGCAGGGGTCCCTCGAGCAGTACTTC
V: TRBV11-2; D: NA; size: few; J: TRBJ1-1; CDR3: CASSDDSLRTEAFF; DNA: TGTGCCAGCAGCGACGACAGCTTGAGGACTGAAGCTTTCTTT
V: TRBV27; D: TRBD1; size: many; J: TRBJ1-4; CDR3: CASRADRGWGNEKLFF; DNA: TGTGCCAGCAGGGCGGACAGGGGTTGGGGAAATGAAAAACTGTTTTTT
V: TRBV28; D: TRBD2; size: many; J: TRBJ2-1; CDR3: CASSSRTSGFNEQFF; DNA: TGTGCCAGCAGTTCTCGGACTAGCGGTTTTAATGAGCAGTTCTTC
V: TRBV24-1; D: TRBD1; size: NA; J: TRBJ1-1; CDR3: CATSGGGGTGAAFF; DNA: TGTGCCACCAGCGGAGGAGGGGGGACAGGGGCAGCTTTCTTT
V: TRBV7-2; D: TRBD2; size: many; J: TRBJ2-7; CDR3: CASSLETSGSLYEQYF; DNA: TGTGCCAGCAGCTTAGAGACTAGCGGGAGTCTCTATGAGCAGTACTTC
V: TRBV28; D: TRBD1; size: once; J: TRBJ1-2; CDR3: CASRQTGKSNYGYTF; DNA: TGTGCCAGCAGACAGACAGGGAAATCTAACTATGGCTACACCTTC
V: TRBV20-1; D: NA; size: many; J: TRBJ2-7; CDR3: CSARSGVEQYF; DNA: TGCAGTGCTAGGTCTGGGGTCGAGCAGTACTTC
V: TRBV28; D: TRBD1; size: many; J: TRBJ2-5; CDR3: CASADRQPKETQYF; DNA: TGTGCCAGCGCGGACAGGCAGCCTAAAGAGACCCAGTACTTC
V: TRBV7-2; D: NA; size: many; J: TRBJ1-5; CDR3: CASSASAGHSNQPQHF; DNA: TGTGCCAGCAGCGCCTCAGCAGGTCATAGCAATCAGCCCCAGCATTTT
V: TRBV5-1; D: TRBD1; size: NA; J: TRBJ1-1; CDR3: CASRGAGGWDTEAFF; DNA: TGCGCCAGCAGGGGCGCAGGGGGTTGGGACACTGAAGCTTTCTTT
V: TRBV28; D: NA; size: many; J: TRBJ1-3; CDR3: CASGDLTGNTIYF; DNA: TGTGCCAGCGGGGACCTGACTGGAAACACCATATATTTT
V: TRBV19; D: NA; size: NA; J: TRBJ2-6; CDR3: CASSMPVGAGANVLTF; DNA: TGTGCCAGTAGTATGCCCGTGGGGGCTGGGGCCAACGTCCTGACTTTC
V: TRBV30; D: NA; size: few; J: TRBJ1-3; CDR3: CAWDGGLSGNTIYF; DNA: TGTGCCTGGGACGGTGGACTCTCTGGAAACACCATATATTTT
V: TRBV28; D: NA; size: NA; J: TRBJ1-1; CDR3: CASSSTRGAFVNTEAFF; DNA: TGTGCCAGCAGTTCGACCAGGGGAGCGTTTGTAAACACTGAAGCTTTCTTT
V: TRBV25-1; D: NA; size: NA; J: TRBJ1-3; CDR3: CASSGARAGGNTIYF; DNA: TGTGCCAGCAGTGGTGCCAGGGCGGGTGGAAACACCATATATTTT
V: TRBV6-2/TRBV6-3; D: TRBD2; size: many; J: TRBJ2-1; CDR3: CASRTGTSGSNEQFF; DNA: TGTGCCAGCAGGACCGGGACTAGCGGGAGTAATGAGCAGTTCTTC
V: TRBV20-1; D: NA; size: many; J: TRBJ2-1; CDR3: CSAFLPGLEYNEQFF; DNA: TGCAGTGCCTTCTTACCAGGACTCGAATACAATGAGCAGTTCTTC
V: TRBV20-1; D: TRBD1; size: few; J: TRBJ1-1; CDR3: CSARTTGAPLTSEAFF; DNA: TGCAGTGCTAGAACGACAGGGGCCCCTTTAACGAGTGAAGCTTTCTTT
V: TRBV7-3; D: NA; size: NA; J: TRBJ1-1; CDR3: CASSFTWGSPEAFF; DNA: TGTGCCAGCAGCTTCACATGGGGGTCCCCTGAGGCTTTCTTT
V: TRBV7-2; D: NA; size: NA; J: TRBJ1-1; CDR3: CASSRGGANTEAFF; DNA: TGTGCCAGCAGCCGGGGAGGGGCGAACACTGAAGCTTTCTTT
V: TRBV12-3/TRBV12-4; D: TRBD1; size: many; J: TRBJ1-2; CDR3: CASSFGTVAYGYTF; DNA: TGTGCCAGCAGTTTTGGGACAGTCGCCTATGGCTACACCTTC
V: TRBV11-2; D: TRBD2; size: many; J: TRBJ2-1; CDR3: CASSRGGYNEQFF; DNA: TGTGCCAGCAGCCGGGGGGGGTACAATGAGCAGTTCTTC
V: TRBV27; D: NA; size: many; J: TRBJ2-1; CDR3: CASSRLPSGGGNEQFF; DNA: TGTGCCAGCAGTAGGCTCCCGTCAGGGGGGGGCAATGAGCAGTTCTTC
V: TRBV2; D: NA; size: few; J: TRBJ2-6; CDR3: CASTGVPNVLTF; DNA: TGTGCCAGCACCGGGGTACCCAACGTCCTGACTTTC
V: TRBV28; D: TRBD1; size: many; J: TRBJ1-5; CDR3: CASSLGQGDQPQHF; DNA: TGCGCCAGCAGCCTGGGACAGGGCGATCAGCCCCAGCATTTT
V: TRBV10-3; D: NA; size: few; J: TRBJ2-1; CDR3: CAIRENLQGHNEQFF; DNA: TGTGCCATCAGGGAGAATTTACAGGGACACAATGAGCAGTTCTTC
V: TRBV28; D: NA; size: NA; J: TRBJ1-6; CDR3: CASSSLQEAGSPLHF; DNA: TGTGCCAGCAGTTCCCTCCAGGAGGCAGGGTCACCCCTCCACTTT
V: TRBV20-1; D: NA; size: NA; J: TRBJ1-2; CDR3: CSARPDPPADGYTF; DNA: TGCAGTGCTAGACCCGACCCCCCAGCGGATGGCTACACCTTC
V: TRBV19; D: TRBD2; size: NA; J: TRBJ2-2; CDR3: CASSPGLTGGRRTGELFF; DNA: TGTGCCAGTAGTCCGGGACTAACGGGAGGCCGTCGCACCGGGGAGCTGTTTTTT
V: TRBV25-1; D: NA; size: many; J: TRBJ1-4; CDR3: CASSQTVQATNEKLFF; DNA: TGTGCCAGCAGCCAGACCGTGCAGGCAACTAATGAAAAACTGTTTTTT